This T cell receptor (beta chain) was documented in a study of T cells in localized non-small cell lung cancer. Study results and limitations: Longer overall survival was linked to higher blood T cell density. Adjacent uninvolved lung tissue had the highest T cell clonality, exceeding tumor.

A note on this clone: Its specificity is unknown.

Profiled with immunoSEQ multiplex PCR; TCRdb holds only in-frame clones, not every one. The sample includes nearly 35,000 clones, about 88% seen only once; the top ten take around 4%. The CDR3 runs to 16 residues. After removal of 0 bases from V and 2 bases from J, the junction contained 0 bases not matched to a gene. The V gene's germline CDR1 is MNHEY and CDR2 SVGAGI. The chain joins TRBV6-5 to TRBJ1-6; 8 nucleotides align to TRBD1. The input for sequencing was peripheral blood, taken before any cancer treatment. The source of this sequence is a woman between 40 and 69 years old with stage I lung adenocarcinoma. CDR3 amino acids: CASSYSDRAYNSPLHF. Here the CDR3 DNA reads TGTGCCAGCAGTTACTCGGACAGGGCCTATAATTCACCCCTCCACTTT.